This TCR beta chain was captured by sequencing in a study of T cells in Graves' hyperthyroidism and ophthalmopathy. The ends were cut back, 0 bases at V and 5 bases at J, with 4 bases in the middle. The germline CDR1 and CDR2 sequences are GTSNPN and SVGIG (reference sequence). There are 11 residues in the CDR3. RNA transcripts provided the source from which TCR beta CDR3 regions were amplified. In the first-round RT-PCR of the TCR CDR3, the HTBI primer set was used. TCRdb redid the calling of the multiplex PCR reads with MiXCR, one entry per CDR3 protein. The data contain a few hundred thousand distinct CDR3 sequences, 25% of them singletons. This clonotype occurred many times.

Sequenced: blood. The clonotype originates from a man aged 50-59 years with Graves' hyperthyroidism. This chain joins TRBV30 and TRBJ2-5; D remains unclear. For the CDR3, the DNA is TGTGCCTGGAGTGTCTCGGAGACCCAGTACTTC. It translates to CAWSVSETQYF.